The 32 T cell receptor beta chains reported below all come from one sample, sequenced in a study of cytomegalovirus exposure and HLA in healthy donors. Sequencing was performed with immunoSEQ multiplex PCR; in TCRdb, only in-frame clones are kept and a portion is missing. The table includes about 200,000 clones, roughly 84% detected once. Input material: PBMCs. Receptors were obtained from a woman under 30 in good health and CMV-seropositive.

The rearrangement joins TRBV4-1 to TRBJ2-7; 9 bases are shared with TRBD2. Germline CDR1 reads MGHRA; CDR2 reads YSYEKL. J was trimmed by 5 bases and V by 1 base; bases with no gene match: 9. The CDR3 extends over 16 amino acids. The chain's CDR3 is CASSQGVSGSMHEQYF. The DNA for the CDR3 is TGCGCCAGCAGCCAAGGGGTTAGCGGGAGTATGCACGAGCAGTACTTC.

This chain uses TRBV18 with TRBJ2-3, with no clear D. This CDR3 contains 13 residues. V was shortened by 0 bases and J by 4 bases, with 5 bases between the two germline ends. Per germline, CDR1 KGHSH and CDR2 LQKENI. In DNA, the CDR3 is TGTGCCAGCTCACCACCCTCCGCAGATACGCAGTATTTT. Amino acid sequence: CASSPPSADTQYF.

The CDR3 reads CATSSVRMTEAFF. CDR3 coding DNA: TGTGCCACCAGCAGCGTGAGGATGACTGAAGCTTTCTTT. The rearrangement uses TRBV15 and TRBJ1-1; D call uncertain. Germline V gene lookup returns CDR1 LNHNV and CDR2 YYDKDF (reference sequence). The CDR3 is 13 residues long. Between the trimmed V and J ends, which lost 3 bases and 5 bases, there was a span of 10 bases.

The V gene is TRBV7-9, the J gene TRBJ2-7, with 9 positions matching TRBD1. With V trimmed by 7 bases and J by 6 bases, 19 bases remained unmatched. In germline, CDR1 is SEHNR, CDR2 FQNEAQ (reference sequence). CDR3 length: 17 amino acids. The CDR3 nucleotides are TGTGCCAGCACCGGGACAGGGTCTCCCGGGAGTGTTGCCGAGCAGTACTTC. Its translation is CASTGTGSPGSVAEQYF.

The chain recombines TRBV4-2 with TRBJ2-2, with 10 bases aligning to TRBD2. This CDR3 is 16 amino acids long. V lost 4 bases to trimming and J lost 8 bases; unmatched junction nucleotides: 10. Germline values: CDR1 LGHNA, CDR2 YNFKEQ. The CDR3 DNA sequence: TGTGCCAGCAGCCCGGAGGGGCTAGCGGGAGTAGGGGAGCTGTTTTTT. It is translated as CASSPEGLAGVGELFF.

This chain's CDR3 is CASTLEGRANEQFF. In DNA, the CDR3 is TGTGCCAGCACCCTGGAGGGCAGGGCCAATGAGCAGTTCTTC. V and J are TRBV5-8 and TRBJ2-1; D may be TRBD2 (6 bases). Trimming stripped 6 bases from V and 6 bases from J, with 16 bases between. Germline V gives CDR1 SGHTS, CDR2 YDEGEE. This CDR3 spans 14 amino acids.

J is TRBJ2-3 and V is TRBV14; the match to TRBD2 covers 7 bases. CDR1 is SGHDN and CDR2 is FVKESK in the germline V gene. Trimming took 2 bases from V and 4 from J; bases not matched to a gene: 15. The CDR3 is 18 amino acids. CDR3 sequence (DNA): TGTGCCAGCAGCCAATGGGTCCGGGGCGGGAGAGGCGCAGATACGCAGTATTTT. Its translation: CASSQWVRGGRGADTQYF.

The table lists this clone with a few counts. The chain employs TRBV9 and TRBJ1-5; D ambiguous. The V end lost 4 bases, the J end lost 8 bases, and 13 bases lay between the germline ends. CDR3 length: 13 amino acids. Germline CDR1 and CDR2: SGDLS and YYNGEE. For the CDR3, the DNA is TGTGCCAGCAGCCCCGAGGGTAATAAGCCCCAGCATTTT. It encodes CASSPEGNKPQHF.

The chain combines TRBV4-1 with TRBJ2-1; TRBD2 might be the D (6 bases). The CDR3 contains 16 residues. V gave up 4 bases and J gave up 7 bases, with 20 bases separating them. Germline assignment: CDR1 MGHRA and CDR2 YSYEKL. CDR3 region: CASSPGRGDLGNEQFF. The CDR3 nucleotides are TGCGCCAGCAGCCCCGGGAGAGGGGACTTGGGAAATGAGCAGTTCTTC.

This chain connects TRBV30 to TRBJ2-1; TRBD1 agrees at 8 bases. Germline CDR1 GTSNPN, CDR2 SVGIG (reference sequence). After removal of 0 bases from V and 8 bases from J, the junction contained 6 bases not matched to a gene. The CDR3 is 14 amino acids. The CDR3 DNA reads as TGTGCCTGGAGTGTACAGGGGGGTAGGGATGAGCAGTTCTTC. Translated, it gives CAWSVQGGRDEQFF.

J is TRBJ2-3 and V is TRBV5-1; 10 nucleotides agree with TRBD2. Losses at the gene ends were 0 bases for V and 6 bases for J; bases not matched to a gene: 10. Germline loops: CDR1 SGHRS, CDR2 YFSETQ. This CDR3 region has 17 residues. The CDR3 DNA follows: TGCGCCAGCAGCTTGGTAGGCATTACTAGCGGGAAGGATACGCAGTATTTT. Translated: CASSLVGITSGKDTQYF. The full variable domain, its missing parts supplied by reference TRBV5-1 and TRBJ2-3, is KAGVTQTPRYLIKTRGQQVTLSCSPISGHRSVSWYQQTPGQGLQFLFEYFSETQRNKGNFPGRFSGRQFSNSRSEMNVSTLELGDSALYLCASSLVGITSGKDTQYFGPGTRLTVL.

The J gene is TRBJ2-1, the V gene TRBV5-8; maybe TRBD1 (6 bases). This CDR3 has 19 amino acids. V lost 4 bases and J lost 0, with 23 bases in between. Germline V gene lookup returns CDR1 SGHTS and CDR2 YDEGEE. This CDR3 is CASSPGQRISGSSYNEQFF. The CDR3 coding sequence is TGTGCCAGCAGCCCCGGACAGAGAATATCAGGAAGCTCCTACAATGAGCAGTTCTTC.

This clone is a singleton in its sample. The chain joins TRBV10-1 to TRBJ2-3, with 9 bases that match TRBD1. The V gene end was trimmed by 5 bases and the J gene end by 2 bases; junction bases not matched to a gene: 5. CDR1 and CDR2 (germline): WNHNN, SYGVQD (reference sequence). The CDR3 loop spans 15 amino acids. The CDR3 sequence: CASSPRQGVTDTQYF. The CDR3 DNA reads TGCGCCAGCAGTCCCCGACAGGGGGTCACAGATACGCAGTATTTT.

This chain uses TRBV7-9 with TRBJ1-1, with D possibly TRBD1 on 5 matching bases. CDR3 length equals 17 residues. Trimming took 3 bases from V and 0 from J, leaving 17 bases between them. Germline V gives CDR1 SEHNR, CDR2 FQNEAQ (reference sequence). CDR3 DNA sequence: TGTGCCAGCAGCTTGGGCAGGGAATATTCCATGAACACTGAAGCTTTCTTT. Encoded protein: CASSLGREYSMNTEAFF. Variable domain in full (rest from reference TRBV7-9 and TRBJ1-1): DTGVSQNPRHKITKRGQNVTFRCDPISEHNRLYWYRQTLGQGPEFLTYFQNEAQLEKSRLLSDRFSAERPKGSFSTLEIQRTEQGDSAMYLCASSLGREYSMNTEAFFGQGTRLTVV.

J is TRBJ2-1 and V is TRBV2; 12 bases are shared with TRBD2. Trimming cost V 6 bases and J 9 bases; bases outside gene matches: 6. CDR3 length equals 14 residues. Germline V gene lookup returns CDR1 SNHLY and CDR2 FYNNEI. The CDR3 DNA reads as TGTGCCAGCAGCCGACTAGCGGGAGAGATTGAGCAGTTCTTC. Translation gives CASSRLAGEIEQFF.

The chain carries TRBV6-1 and TRBJ2-5; D may be TRBD1 (6 bases). From germline, CDR1 is MNHNS and CDR2 SASEGT. Trimming stripped 6 bases from V and 2 bases from J, with 10 bases between. The CDR3 covers 13 residues. In DNA, the CDR3 is TGTGCCAGCAGCGGACAGCCACAAGAGACCCAGTACTTC. Its protein is CASSGQPQETQYF.

V and J are TRBV19 and TRBJ2-5; tentative D call: TRBD1 (6 bases). The CDR3 has 14 residues. Trimming removed 1 base from V and 7 bases from J, with 13 bases in between. From germline, CDR1 is LNHDA and CDR2 SQIVND (reference sequence). The CDR3 bases are TGTGCCAGTAGTATAGCGGACAGTGAGAGGACCCAGTACTTC. Amino acids: CASSIADSERTQYF.

This clone is a singleton in its sample. The rearrangement joins TRBV9 to TRBJ2-1; D is ambiguous. The CDR3 loop spans 14 amino acids. The germline V gene has CDR1 SGDLS and CDR2 YYNGEE. Between the trimmed V and J ends, which lost 0 bases and 7 bases, there was a span of 11 bases. The CDR3 DNA reads as TGTGCCAGCAGCGTAGCGGGTAGCTGGAATGAGCAGTTCTTC. This encodes CASSVAGSWNEQFF. Using reference TRBV9 and TRBJ2-1 for the parts outside the CDR3, the full variable domain is DSGVTQTPKHLITATGQRVTLRCSPRSGDLSVYWYQQSLDQGLQFLIQYYNGEERAKGNILERFSAQQFPDLHSELNLSSLELGDSALYFCASSVAGSWNEQFFGPGTRLTVL.

The chain joins TRBV9 to TRBJ2-1, with 8 bases aligning to TRBD2. CDR1 and CDR2 (germline): SGDLS, YYNGEE. CDR3 length equals 16 residues. Trimming cost V 1 base and J 3 bases; bases outside gene matches: 6. CDR3 bases: TGTGCCAGCAGCGTACCCCAACGGGAGGGCTACAATGAGCAGTTCTTC. Protein product: CASSVPQREGYNEQFF.

The rearrangement uses TRBV4-1 and TRBJ1-3; D is undetermined. Germline values: CDR1 MGHRA, CDR2 YSYEKL. The CDR3 sequence is 16 residues long. With 1 base removed from V and 1 base from J, the gap between germline ends came to 11 bases. This CDR3 is CASSQVGGFSGNTIYF. The CDR3 DNA follows: TGCGCCAGCAGCCAAGTAGGCGGGTTTTCTGGAAACACCATATATTTT.

The chain has TRBV5-1 and TRBJ1-5; 8 positions agree with TRBD1. V was pared by 3 bases and J by 5 bases, with 13 bases of the junction left unmatched. Per the germline V gene, CDR1 is SGHRS and CDR2 is YFSETQ. The length of the CDR3 is 17 residues. CDR3: CASSSTPGTGQDQPQHF. The CDR3 DNA sequence: TGCGCCAGCAGCTCCACACCCGGGACAGGCCAAGATCAGCCCCAGCATTTT.

The CDR3 here is CATSREGLASYEQYF. Written as DNA, the CDR3 is TGTGCCACCAGCAGAGAGGGCCTGGCCTCCTACGAGCAGTACTTC. The chain carries TRBV15 and TRBJ2-7; D is undetermined. The CDR3 spans 15 residues. The germline V gene has CDR1 LNHNV and CDR2 YYDKDF (reference sequence). Between the trimmed V and J ends, which lost 0 bases and 0 bases, there was a span of 9 bases.

The V gene is TRBV30, the J gene TRBJ2-3; 7 nucleotides match TRBD2. The junction had 14 bases not matched to a gene; V was cut back by 3 bases and J by 2 bases. This CDR3 has 17 residues. Germline-derived CDR1 and CDR2 are GTSNPN and SVGIG (reference sequence). CDR3 sequence: CAWRETGTIPFTDTQYF. Written as DNA, the CDR3 is TGTGCCTGGAGGGAAACCGGGACTATCCCTTTCACAGATACGCAGTATTTT.

V usage is TRBV19 and J usage is TRBJ2-5, with TRBD1 as a possible D gene (6 bases). Germline CDR1 LNHDA, CDR2 SQIVND (reference sequence). V dropped 4 bases and J dropped 3 bases, with 12 bases sitting between them. The CDR3 totals 14 residues. The chain's CDR3 is CASSTQHREETQYF. The CDR3 region has the DNA TGTGCCAGTAGTACCCAGCACAGGGAAGAGACCCAGTACTTC.

The CDR3 sequence is CASSHIGLEDTEAFF. In nucleotides, the CDR3 is TGCGCCAGCAGCCACATCGGGTTGGAGGACACTGAAGCTTTCTTT. This chain links TRBV4-1 with TRBJ1-1, with D uncertain. The CDR3 covers 15 residues. The V gene's germline CDR1 is MGHRA and CDR2 YSYEKL. The V and J ends lost 3 bases and 3 bases respectively, with 14 bases between them.

V is TRBV7-2 and J is TRBJ2-5, with a possible D match to TRBD1 (5 bases). V lost 5 bases and J lost 3, with 28 bases in between. Per germline, CDR1 SGHTA and CDR2 FQGNSA. The length of the CDR3 is 19 residues. The CDR3 region is CASSRKKTQADSSEETQYF. CDR3 nucleotide sequence: TGTGCCAGCAGCCGGAAGAAGACACAGGCGGATTCTTCTGAAGAGACCCAGTACTTC.

Comment on this clone: Additional DNA sequences in this sample encode the identical CDR3. This chain uses TRBV4-2 with TRBJ1-1; no clear D gene. V lost 0 bases and J 5 bases, leaving 4 bases between the germline ends. Germline lookup yields CDR1 LGHNA and CDR2 YNFKEQ. This CDR3 has 12 residues. CDR3 nucleotide sequence: TGTGCCAGCAGCCAAGAGAGGACTGAAGCTTTCTTT. The encoded protein is CASSQERTEAFF.

The chain combines TRBV28 with TRBJ1-2; tentatively, D is TRBD1 (5 bases). CDR3 size: 14 residues. CDR1 is MDHEN, CDR2 SYDVKM, per germline. V was clipped by 6 bases and J by 8 bases, with 19 bases between them. The CDR3 bases are TGTGCCAGCAGCAACAGGCTCCCGAAGGAGGGCTACACCTTC. The encoded protein is CASSNRLPKEGYTF.

The chain has TRBV19 and TRBJ1-2; tentatively, D is TRBD1 (5 bases). The germline CDR1 and CDR2 sequences are LNHDA and SQIVND (reference sequence). CDR3 length equals 14 residues. Trimming removed 3 bases at V and 7 bases at J, with 15 bases between. The CDR3 sequence: CASSIFRDPGGYTF. Here the CDR3 DNA reads TGTGCCAGTAGTATCTTCAGGGATCCGGGTGGCTACACCTTC.

This clone was seen a few times. V and J are TRBV2 and TRBJ2-1; no reliable D call. Between the trimmed V and J ends, which lost 5 bases and 3 bases, there was a span of 11 bases. Germline V CDR1 and CDR2: SNHLY, FYNNEI. The CDR3 has 14 residues. CDR3 bases: TGTGCCAGCAGTTGGCTTGTGTTCTACAATGAGCAGTTCTTC. It is translated as CASSWLVFYNEQFF.

This rearrangement joins TRBV28 to TRBJ1-1; 8 nucleotides match TRBD1. The V and J ends lost 4 bases and 10 bases, in that order; junction bases with no gene match: 11. Germline CDR1 MDHEN, CDR2 SYDVKM. This CDR3 is built from 14 residues. Here the CDR3 DNA reads TGTGCCAGCAGTTCCGACAGGGGTACCCCCGGAGCTTTCTTT. Protein product: CASSSDRGTPGAFF.

Comments on this clone: At one of its ends the junction is not consistent with the germline gene, which may arise from a read error. V and J are TRBV7-7 and TRBJ2-7; possibly TRBD2 for D (6 bases). Germline loops: CDR1 SSHAT, CDR2 FNYEAQ (reference sequence). The CDR3 sequence is 15 residues long. CDR3 DNA: TGTGCTAGCAGCTCGGCGTATGAGACTAGAAACGAGCAGTACTTC. Residues: CASSSAYETRNEQYF. Full variable domain (outside the CDR3, taken from reference TRBV7-7 and TRBJ2-7): GAGVSQSPRYKVTKRGQDVTLRCDPISSHATLYWYQQALGQGPEFLTYFNYEAQPDKSGLPSDRFSAERPEGSISTLTIQRTEQRDSAMYRCASSSAYETRNEQYFGPGTRLTVT.